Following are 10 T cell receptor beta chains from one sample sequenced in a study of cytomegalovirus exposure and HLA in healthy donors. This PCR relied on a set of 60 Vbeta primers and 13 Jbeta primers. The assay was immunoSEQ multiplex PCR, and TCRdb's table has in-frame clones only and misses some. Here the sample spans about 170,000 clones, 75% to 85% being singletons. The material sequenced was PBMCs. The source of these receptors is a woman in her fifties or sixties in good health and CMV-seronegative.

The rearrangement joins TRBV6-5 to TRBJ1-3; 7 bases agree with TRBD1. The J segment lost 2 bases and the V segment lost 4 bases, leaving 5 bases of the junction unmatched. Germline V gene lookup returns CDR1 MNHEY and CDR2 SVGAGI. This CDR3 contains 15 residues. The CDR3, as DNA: TGTGCCAGCAGTTCCGACAGGGTAACTGGAAACACCATATATTTT. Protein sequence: CASSSDRVTGNTIYF.

CDR3 residues: CASSRTSGSSYEQYF. For the CDR3, the DNA is TGTGCCAGCAGCCGGACTAGCGGGAGCTCCTACGAGCAGTACTTC. V and J are TRBV11-2 and TRBJ2-7; 13 positions match TRBD2. CDR1 and CDR2 from the germline V gene are SGHAT and FQNNGV. The CDR3 has 15 amino acids. V shed 5 bases, J shed 0 bases, and the junction held 1 base outside the gene matches.

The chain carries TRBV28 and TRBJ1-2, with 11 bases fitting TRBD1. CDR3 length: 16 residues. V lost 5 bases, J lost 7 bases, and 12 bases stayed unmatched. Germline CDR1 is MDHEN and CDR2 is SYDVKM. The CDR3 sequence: CASSTNRDRGFGGYTF. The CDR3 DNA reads TGTGCCAGCAGTACAAATAGGGACAGGGGGTTTGGTGGCTACACCTTC.

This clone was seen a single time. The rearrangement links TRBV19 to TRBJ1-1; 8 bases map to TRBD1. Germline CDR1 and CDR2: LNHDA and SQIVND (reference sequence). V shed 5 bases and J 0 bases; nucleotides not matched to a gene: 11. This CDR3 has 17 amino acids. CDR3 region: CASSSGQGLRLNTEAFF. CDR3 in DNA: TGTGCCAGTAGTTCCGGACAGGGCTTAAGACTGAACACTGAAGCTTTCTTT.

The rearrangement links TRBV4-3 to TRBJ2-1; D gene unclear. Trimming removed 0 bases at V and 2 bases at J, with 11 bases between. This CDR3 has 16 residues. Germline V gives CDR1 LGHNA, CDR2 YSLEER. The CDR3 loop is CASSQEGGVAYNEQFF. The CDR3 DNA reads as TGCGCCAGCAGCCAAGAAGGCGGCGTAGCCTACAATGAGCAGTTCTTC.

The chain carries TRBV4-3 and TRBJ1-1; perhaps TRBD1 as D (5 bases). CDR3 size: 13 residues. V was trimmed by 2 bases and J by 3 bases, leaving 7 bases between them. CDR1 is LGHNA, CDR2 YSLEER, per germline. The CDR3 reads CASSQKQDTEAFF. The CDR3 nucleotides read TGCGCCAGCAGCCAAAAACAGGACACTGAAGCTTTCTTT.

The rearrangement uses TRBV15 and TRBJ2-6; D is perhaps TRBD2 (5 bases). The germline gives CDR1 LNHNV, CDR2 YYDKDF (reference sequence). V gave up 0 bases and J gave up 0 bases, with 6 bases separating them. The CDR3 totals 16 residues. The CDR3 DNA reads TGTGCCACCAGCAGAGATCGGGGCTCTGGGGCCAACGTCCTGACTTTC. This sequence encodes CATSRDRGSGANVLTF.

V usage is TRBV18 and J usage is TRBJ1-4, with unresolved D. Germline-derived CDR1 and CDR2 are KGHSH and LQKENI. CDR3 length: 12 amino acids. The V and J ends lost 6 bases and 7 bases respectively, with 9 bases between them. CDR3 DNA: TGTGCCAGCTCCACCCGGGGTGAAAAACTGTTTTTT. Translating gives CASSTRGEKLFF.

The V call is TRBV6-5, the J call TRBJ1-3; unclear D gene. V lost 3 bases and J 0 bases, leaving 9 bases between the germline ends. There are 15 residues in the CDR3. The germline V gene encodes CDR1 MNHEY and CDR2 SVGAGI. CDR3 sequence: CASSYTANSGNTIYF. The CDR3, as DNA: TGTGCCAGCAGTTATACTGCCAACTCTGGAAACACCATATATTTT.

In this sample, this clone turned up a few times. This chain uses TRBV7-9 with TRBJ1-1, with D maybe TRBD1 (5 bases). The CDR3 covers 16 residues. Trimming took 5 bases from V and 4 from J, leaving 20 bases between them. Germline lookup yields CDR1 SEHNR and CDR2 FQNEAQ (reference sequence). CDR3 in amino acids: CASSSMSPGHPTEAFF. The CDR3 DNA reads TGTGCCAGCAGCAGCATGTCACCTGGACATCCCACTGAAGCTTTCTTT.